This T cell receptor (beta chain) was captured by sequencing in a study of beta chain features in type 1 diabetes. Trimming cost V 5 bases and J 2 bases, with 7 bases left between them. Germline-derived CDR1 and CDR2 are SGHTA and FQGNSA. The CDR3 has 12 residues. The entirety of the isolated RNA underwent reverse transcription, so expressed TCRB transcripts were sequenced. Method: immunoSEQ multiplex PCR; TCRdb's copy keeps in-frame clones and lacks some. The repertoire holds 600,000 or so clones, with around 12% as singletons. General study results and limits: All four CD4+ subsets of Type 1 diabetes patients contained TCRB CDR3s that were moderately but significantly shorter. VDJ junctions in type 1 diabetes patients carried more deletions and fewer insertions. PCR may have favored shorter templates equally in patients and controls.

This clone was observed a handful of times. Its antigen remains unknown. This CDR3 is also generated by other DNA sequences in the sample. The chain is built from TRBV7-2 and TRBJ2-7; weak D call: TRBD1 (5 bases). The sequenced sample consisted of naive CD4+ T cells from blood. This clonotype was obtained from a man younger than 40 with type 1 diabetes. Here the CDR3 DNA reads TGTGCCAGCAGCAGACAGACCTACGAGCAGTACTTC. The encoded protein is CASSRQTYEQYF.